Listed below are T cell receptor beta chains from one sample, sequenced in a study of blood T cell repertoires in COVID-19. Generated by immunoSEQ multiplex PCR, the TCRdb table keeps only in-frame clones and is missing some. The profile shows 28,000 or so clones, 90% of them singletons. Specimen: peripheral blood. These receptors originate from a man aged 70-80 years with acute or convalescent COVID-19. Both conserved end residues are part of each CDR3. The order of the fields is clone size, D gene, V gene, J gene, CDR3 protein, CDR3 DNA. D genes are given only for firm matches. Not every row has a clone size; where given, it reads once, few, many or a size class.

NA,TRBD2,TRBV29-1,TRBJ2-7,CSVEMPSGGLLYAEQYF,TGCAGCGTTGAGATGCCTAGCGGGGGCCTCCTATATGCCGAGCAGTACTTC
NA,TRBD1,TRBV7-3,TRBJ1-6,CASSSGQGVYSPLHF,TGTGCCAGCAGCTCCGGACAGGGGGTATATTCACCCCTCCACTTT
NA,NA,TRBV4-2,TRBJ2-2,CASSPSSSRSNTGELFF,TGTGCCAGCAGCCCTTCAAGTAGCCGATCGAACACCGGGGAGCTGTTTTTT
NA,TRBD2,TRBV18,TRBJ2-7,CASSGGDGKSEQYF,TGTGCCAGCTCCGGGGGGGACGGGAAATCCGAGCAGTACTTC
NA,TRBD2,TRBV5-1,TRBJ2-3,CASSVLADFTDTQYF,TGCGCCAGCAGTGTTCTAGCGGATTTCACAGATACGCAGTATTTT
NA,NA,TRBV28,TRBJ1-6,CASRETGYNSPLHF,TGTGCCAGCAGGGAGACAGGATATAATTCACCCCTCCACTTT
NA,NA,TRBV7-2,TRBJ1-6,CASSLGRSSYNSPLHF,TGTGCCAGCAGCTTGGGTAGGAGCTCCTATAATTCACCCCTCCACTTT
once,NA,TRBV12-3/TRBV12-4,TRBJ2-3,CATGEGSTDTQYF,TGTGCCACCGGTGAGGGAAGCACAGATACGCAGTATTTT
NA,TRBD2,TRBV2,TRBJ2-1,CASRTSLAGEVRGDEQFF,TGTGCCAGCAGGACATCCCTAGCGGGAGAGGTAAGAGGCGATGAGCAGTTCTTC
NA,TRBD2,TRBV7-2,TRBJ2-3,CASSLQTSGLTDTQYF,TGTGCCAGCAGCTTGCAGACTAGCGGACTCACAGATACGCAGTATTTT
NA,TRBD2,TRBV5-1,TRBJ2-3,CASSLRSRTSGSPDTQYF,TGCGCCAGCAGCTTGCGAAGCCGGACTAGCGGGAGCCCAGATACGCAGTATTTT
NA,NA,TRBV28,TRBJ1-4,CASTSPGAGNEKLFF,TGTGCCAGCACCTCTCCGGGAGCTGGTAATGAAAAACTGTTTTTT
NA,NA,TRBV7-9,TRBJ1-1,CASSLTVPAEAFF,TGTGCCAGCAGCTTAACAGTCCCGGCTGAAGCTTTCTTT
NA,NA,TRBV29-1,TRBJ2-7,CSVRPDSSYEQYF,TGCAGCGTGAGACCGGACAGCTCCTACGAGCAGTACTTC
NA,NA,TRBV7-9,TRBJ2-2,CASSFSGLGTGELFF,TGTGCCAGCAGCTTCTCAGGGTTGGGCACCGGGGAGCTGTTTTTT
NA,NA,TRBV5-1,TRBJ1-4,CATARGAPNEKLFF,TGCGCCACCGCCCGGGGGGCCCCAAATGAAAAACTGTTTTTT
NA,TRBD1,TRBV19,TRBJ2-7,CASKASGTGDYGSYEQYF,TGTGCCAGTAAGGCATCCGGGACAGGGGATTATGGCTCCTACGAGCAGTACTTC
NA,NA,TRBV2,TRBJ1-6,CASSEEAGGSSPLHF,TGTGCCAGCAGTGAAGAGGCAGGTGGTAGTTCACCCCTCCACTTT
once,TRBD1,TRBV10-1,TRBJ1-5,CARRGPGGSNQPQHF,TGCGCCCGCAGGGGGCCAGGGGGGAGCAATCAGCCCCAGCATTTT
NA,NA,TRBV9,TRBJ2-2,CASSVRGRVNTGELFF,TGTGCCAGCAGCGTAAGAGGCAGGGTGAACACCGGGGAGCTGTTTTTT
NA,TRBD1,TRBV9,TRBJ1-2,CASSGQGSAYGYTF,TGTGCCAGCAGCGGACAGGGATCTGCCTATGGCTACACCTTC
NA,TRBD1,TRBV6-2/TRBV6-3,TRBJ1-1,CASSYRTGPMNTEAFF,TGTGCCAGCAGTTACCGGACAGGACCTATGAACACTGAAGCTTTCTTT
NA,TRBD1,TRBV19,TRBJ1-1,CASTTSGTGGAMGDTEAFF,TGTGCCAGTACCACATCCGGGACAGGGGGCGCGATGGGAGACACTGAAGCTTTCTTT
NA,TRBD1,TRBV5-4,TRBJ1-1,CASSAQDRGNTEAFF,TGTGCCAGCAGCGCACAGGACAGGGGGAACACTGAAGCTTTCTTT
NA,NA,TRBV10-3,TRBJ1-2,CAISALQGNYGYTF,TGTGCCATCAGTGCCCTACAGGGAAACTATGGCTACACCTTC
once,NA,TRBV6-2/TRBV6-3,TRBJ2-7,CASSYAVTQQYF,TGTGCCAGCAGTTACGCGGTTACTCAGCAGTACTTC
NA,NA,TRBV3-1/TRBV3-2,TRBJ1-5,CASSQYSQLNQPQHF,TGTGCCAGCAGCCAATATTCACAGTTAAATCAGCCCCAGCATTTT
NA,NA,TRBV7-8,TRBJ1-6,CASSLIGAYNSPLHF,TGTGCCAGCAGCTTAATCGGGGCCTATAATTCACCCCTCCACTTT
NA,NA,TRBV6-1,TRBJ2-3,CASSEQSRGTDTQYF,TGTGCCAGCAGTGAACAGTCGCGGGGCACAGATACGCAGTATTTT
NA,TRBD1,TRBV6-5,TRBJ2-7,CASSYGTGVDEQYF,TGTGCCAGCAGTTATGGGACAGGGGTGGACGAGCAGTACTTC
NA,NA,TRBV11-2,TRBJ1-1,CASSLAGNTEAFF,TGTGCCAGCAGCTTAGCGGGGAACACTGAAGCTTTCTTT
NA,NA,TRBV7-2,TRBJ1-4,CASSLVQNEKLFF,TGTGCCAGCAGCTTAGTACAGAATGAAAAACTGTTTTTT
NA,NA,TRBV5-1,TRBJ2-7,CASSFGHTSTYEQYF,TGCGCCAGCAGCTTTGGACATACCTCCACCTACGAGCAGTACTTC
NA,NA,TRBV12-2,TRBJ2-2,CASRLDPGRGSSHGELFF,TGTGCAAGTCGCTTAGATCCGGGAAGAGGTTCTTCCCACGGGGAGCTGTTTTTT
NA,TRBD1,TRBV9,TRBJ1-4,CASSPPGTDEKLFF,TGTGCCAGCAGCCCCCCCGGGACAGATGAAAAACTGTTTTTT
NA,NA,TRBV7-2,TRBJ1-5,CASAGQGGNQPQHF,TGTGCCAGCGCTGGACAAGGGGGCAATCAGCCCCAGCATTTT